This T cell receptor beta chain comes out of a study of blood T cell repertoires in COVID-19. Here immunoSEQ multiplex PCR was the method, and the copy in TCRdb shows in-frame clones only, minus some. This sample yields almost 200,000 clones, of which more than 75% are seen a single time; 5.5% to 7% belongs to the top ten. Per germline, CDR1 MNHNY and CDR2 SVGAGI (reference sequence). This CDR3 has 13 amino acids. V lost 7 bases to trimming and J lost 14 bases, with 18 bases between them. The sample was peripheral blood. The sequence derives from a woman aged 40-49 years with COVID-19, enrolled during active disease. The chain combines TRBV6-6 with TRBJ1-6; D is possibly TRBD1 (6 bases). The CDR3 region is CASNADSRETLHF. The CDR3 DNA sequence: TGTGCCAGCAACGCGGACAGCAGAGAAACCCTCCACTTT.